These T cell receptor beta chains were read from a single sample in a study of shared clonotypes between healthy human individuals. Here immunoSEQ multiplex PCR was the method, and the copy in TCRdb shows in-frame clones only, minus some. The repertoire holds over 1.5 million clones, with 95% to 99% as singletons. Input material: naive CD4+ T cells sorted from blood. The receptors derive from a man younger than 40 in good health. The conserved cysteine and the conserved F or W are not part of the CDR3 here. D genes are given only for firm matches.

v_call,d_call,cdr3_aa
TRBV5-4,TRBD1,ASSRTGQQETQY
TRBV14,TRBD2,ASSPRLAGIHNEQF
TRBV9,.,ASTPHPWGAGDEQF
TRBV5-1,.,ASSPLGVSYEQY
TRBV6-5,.,ASRSSGTGDMGRT
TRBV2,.,ASSVWGWARAEQADTQY
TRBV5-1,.,ASSLRKRGGYT
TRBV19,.,ASSIKNSEAF
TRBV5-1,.,ASSLGGSGANVLT
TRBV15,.,ATSRVGQGGGYT
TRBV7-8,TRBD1,ASSLDRGAEAF
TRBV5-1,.,ASSPLSGANTGELF
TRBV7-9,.,ASSRGQYNEQF
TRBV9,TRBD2,ASSGGLAEETQY
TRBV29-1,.,SVELNERYNEQF
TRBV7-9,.,ASTLVGGVFYNEQF
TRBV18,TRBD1,ASSPLGTGRDQPQH
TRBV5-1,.,ASSLVRESSTDTQY
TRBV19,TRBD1,ASSQPPTGSYEQY
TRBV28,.,ASRSIQGRGYGYT
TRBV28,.,ASSLSGGTYEQY
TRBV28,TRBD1,ASSYPWIGQGMRETQY
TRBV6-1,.,ASRLRGIDEQF
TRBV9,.,ASSGIGQKSYGYT
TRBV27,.,ASTRTGRSAGDIYEQY
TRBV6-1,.,ASSELQNTEAF
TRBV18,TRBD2,ASSPLGLAGARQTGELF
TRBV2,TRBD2,ASGPGLAYNEQF
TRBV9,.,ASSVVAGPTGELF
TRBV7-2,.,ASSLVIQSSGANVLT
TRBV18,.,ASSPQEGGELF
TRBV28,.,ASNRGTQY
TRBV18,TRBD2,ASSPLLAGADTQY
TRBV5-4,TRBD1,ASSPRGGRNEKLF
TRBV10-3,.,AISGKGATYGYT
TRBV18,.,ASSPQAQAINEKLF